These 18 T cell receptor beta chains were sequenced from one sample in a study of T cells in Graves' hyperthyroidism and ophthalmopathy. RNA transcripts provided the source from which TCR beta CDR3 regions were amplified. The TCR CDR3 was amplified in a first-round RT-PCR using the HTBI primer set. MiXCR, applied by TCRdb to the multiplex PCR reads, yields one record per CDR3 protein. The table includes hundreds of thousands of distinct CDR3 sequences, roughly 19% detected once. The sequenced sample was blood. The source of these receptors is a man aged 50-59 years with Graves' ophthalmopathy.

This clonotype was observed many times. The CDR3 DNA reads TGTGCCAGCTCCCAAGGGAGGGCGGACTATGGCTACACCTTC. It codes for CASSQGRADYGYTF. The genes are TRBV28 and TRBJ1-2; D is undetermined. CDR3 size: 14 residues. Germline CDR1 and CDR2: MDHEN and SYDVKM. V was clipped by 8 bases and J by 3 bases, with 16 bases between them.

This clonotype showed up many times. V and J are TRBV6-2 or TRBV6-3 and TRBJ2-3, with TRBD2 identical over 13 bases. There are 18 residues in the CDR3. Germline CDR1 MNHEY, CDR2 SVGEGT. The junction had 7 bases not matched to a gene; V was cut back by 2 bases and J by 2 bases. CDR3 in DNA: TGTGCCAGCAGTTACCGCCAACTAGCGGGAGGGCACACAGATACGCAGTATTTT. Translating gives CASSYRQLAGGHTDTQYF.

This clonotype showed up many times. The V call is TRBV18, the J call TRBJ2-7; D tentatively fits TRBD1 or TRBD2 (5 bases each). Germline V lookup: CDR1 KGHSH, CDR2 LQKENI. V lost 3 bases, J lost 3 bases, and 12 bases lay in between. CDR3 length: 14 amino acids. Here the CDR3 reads CASSPGPDRYEQYF. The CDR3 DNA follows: TGTGCCAGCTCACCGGGACCCGACCGCTACGAGCAGTACTTC.

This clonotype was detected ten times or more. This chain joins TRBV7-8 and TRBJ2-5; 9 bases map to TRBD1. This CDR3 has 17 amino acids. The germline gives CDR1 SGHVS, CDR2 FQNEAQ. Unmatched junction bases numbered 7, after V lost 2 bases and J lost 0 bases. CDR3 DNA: TGTGCCAGCAGCTTAAGAGCCGGGACAGGGAACCAAGAGACCCAGTACTTC. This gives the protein CASSLRAGTGNQETQYF. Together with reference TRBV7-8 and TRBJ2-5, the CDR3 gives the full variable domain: GAGVSQSPRYKVAKRGQDVALRCDPISGHVSLFWYQQALGQGPEFLTYFQNEAQLDKSGLPSDRFFAERPEGSVSTLKIQRTQQEDSAVYLCASSLRAGTGNQETQYFGPGTRLLVL.

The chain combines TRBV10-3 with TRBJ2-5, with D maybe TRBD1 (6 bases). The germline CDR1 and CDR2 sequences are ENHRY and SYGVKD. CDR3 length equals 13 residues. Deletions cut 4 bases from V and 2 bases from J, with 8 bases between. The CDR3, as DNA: TGTGCCATCAGTGGGACAGAGCAAGAGACCCAGTACTTC. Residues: CAISGTEQETQYF.

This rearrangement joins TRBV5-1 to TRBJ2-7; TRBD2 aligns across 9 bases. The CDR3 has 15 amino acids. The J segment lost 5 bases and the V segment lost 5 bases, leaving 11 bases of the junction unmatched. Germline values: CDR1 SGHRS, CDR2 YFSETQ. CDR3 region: CASSDIAGVSNEQYF. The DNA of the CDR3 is TGCGCCAGCAGTGACATAGCGGGAGTAAGTAACGAGCAGTACTTC.

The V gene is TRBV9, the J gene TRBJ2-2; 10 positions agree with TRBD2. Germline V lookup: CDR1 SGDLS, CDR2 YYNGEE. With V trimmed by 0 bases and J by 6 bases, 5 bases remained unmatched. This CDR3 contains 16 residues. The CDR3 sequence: CASSVGAGGGAGELFF. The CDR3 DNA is TGTGCCAGCAGCGTAGGAGCGGGAGGGGGAGCCGGGGAGCTGTTTTTT.

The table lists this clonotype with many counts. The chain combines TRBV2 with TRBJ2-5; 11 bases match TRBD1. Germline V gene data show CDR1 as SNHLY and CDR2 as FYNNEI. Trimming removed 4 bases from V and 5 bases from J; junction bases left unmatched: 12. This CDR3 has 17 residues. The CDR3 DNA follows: TGTGCCAGCAGTGGGGGATACCGGGACAGGGGGACGGAGACCCAGTACTTC. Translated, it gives CASSGGYRDRGTETQYF.

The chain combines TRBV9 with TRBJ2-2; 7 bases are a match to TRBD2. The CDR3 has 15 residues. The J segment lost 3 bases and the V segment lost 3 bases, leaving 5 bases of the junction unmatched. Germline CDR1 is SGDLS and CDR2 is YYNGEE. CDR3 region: CASSGLLADTGELFF. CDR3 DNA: TGTGCCAGCAGCGGCCTCCTAGCGGACACCGGGGAGCTGTTTTTT.

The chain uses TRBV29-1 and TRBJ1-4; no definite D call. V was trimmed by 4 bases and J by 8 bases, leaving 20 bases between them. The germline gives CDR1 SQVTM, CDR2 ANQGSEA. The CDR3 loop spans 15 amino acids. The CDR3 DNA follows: TGCAGCGTTGTTTCAGTGGAACGAGGCGGGGAAAAACTGTTTTTT. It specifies CSVVSVERGGEKLFF.

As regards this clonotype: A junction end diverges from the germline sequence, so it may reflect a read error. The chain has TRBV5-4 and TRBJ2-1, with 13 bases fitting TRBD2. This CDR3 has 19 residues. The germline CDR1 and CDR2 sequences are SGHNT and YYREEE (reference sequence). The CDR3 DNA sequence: TGCGCCAGCAGCCAAGATGAACTAGCGGGAGGGCCTCAATATGATGAGCAGTTCTTC. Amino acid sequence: CASSQDELAGGPQYDEQFF.

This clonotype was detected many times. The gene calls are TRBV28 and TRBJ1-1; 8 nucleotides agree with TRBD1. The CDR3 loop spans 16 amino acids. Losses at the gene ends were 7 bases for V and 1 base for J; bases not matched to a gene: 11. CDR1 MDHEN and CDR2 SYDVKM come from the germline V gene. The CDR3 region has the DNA TGTGCCAGCACCCATGGCAGGGGGCGCGGGAACACTGAAGCTTTCTTT. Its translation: CASTHGRGRGNTEAFF.

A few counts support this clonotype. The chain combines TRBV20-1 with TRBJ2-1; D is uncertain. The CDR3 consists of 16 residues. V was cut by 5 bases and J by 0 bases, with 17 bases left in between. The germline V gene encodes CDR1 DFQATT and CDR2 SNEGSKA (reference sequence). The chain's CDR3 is CSAALLGLSSYNEQFF. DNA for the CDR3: TGCAGTGCTGCTCTGCTAGGCCTGAGCTCCTACAATGAGCAGTTCTTC.

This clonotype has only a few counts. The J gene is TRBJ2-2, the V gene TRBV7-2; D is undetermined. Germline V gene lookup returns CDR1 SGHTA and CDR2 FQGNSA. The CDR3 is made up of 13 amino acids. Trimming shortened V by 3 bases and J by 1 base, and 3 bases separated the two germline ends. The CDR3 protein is CASSFKNTGELFF. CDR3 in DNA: TGTGCCAGCAGCTTCAAGAACACCGGGGAGCTGTTTTTT.

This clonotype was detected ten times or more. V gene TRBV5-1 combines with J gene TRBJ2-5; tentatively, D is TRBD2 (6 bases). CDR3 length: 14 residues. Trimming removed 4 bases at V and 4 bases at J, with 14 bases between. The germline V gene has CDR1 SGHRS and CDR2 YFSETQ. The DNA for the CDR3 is TGCGCCAGCAGCCGAGGGAACGGGAGAGAGACCCAGTACTTC. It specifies CASSRGNGRETQYF.

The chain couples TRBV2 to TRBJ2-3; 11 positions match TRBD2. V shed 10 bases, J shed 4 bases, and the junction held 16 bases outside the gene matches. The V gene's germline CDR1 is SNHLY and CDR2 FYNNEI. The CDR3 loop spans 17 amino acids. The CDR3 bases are TGTGCCAACACCCCTACCTTACTAGCGGGAGTCTCAGATACGCAGTATTTT. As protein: CANTPTLLAGVSDTQYF. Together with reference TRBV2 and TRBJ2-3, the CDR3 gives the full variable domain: EPEVTQTPSHQVTQMGQEVILRCVPISNHLYFYWYRQILGQKVEFLVSFYNNEISEKSEIFDDQFSVERPDGSNFTLKIRSTKLEDSAMYFCANTPTLLAGVSDTQYFGPGTRLTVL.

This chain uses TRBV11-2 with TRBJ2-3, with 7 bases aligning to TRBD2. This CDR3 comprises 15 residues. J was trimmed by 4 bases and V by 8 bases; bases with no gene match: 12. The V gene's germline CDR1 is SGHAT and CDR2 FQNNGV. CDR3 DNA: TGTGCCAGCGGAGGGCCGGCGGGAGAAGCAGATACGCAGTATTTT. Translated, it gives CASGGPAGEADTQYF.

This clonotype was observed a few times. In DNA form, the CDR3 reads TGTGCCAGCAGCCAAGCCCGAGGGAATTCACCCCTCCACTTT. Translation: CASSQARGNSPLHF. The chain employs TRBV3-1 and TRBJ1-6; D unclear. With 1 base removed from V and 7 bases from J, the gap between germline ends came to 8 bases. The CDR3 length is 14 residues. In germline, CDR1 is LGHDT, CDR2 YNNKEL (reference sequence).